What follows are 31 T cell receptor beta chains derived from one specimen sequenced in a study of metastatic and nonmetastatic thyroid tumors. TCRdb reprocessed the PCR reads using MiXCR. The table shows 75,000 to 100,000 clones, with about an eighth occurring only once. The entire patient cohort was treatment-naive prior to thyroid surgery. Sequenced: blood. The receptors derive from a female donor with papillary thyroid cancer or a benign thyroid nodule (not recorded which). Some clones in this sample may be carry-over from other donors' samples.

This clone was picked up many times. The chain uses TRBV24-1 and TRBJ2-5; 7 bases agree with TRBD2. The J segment lost 2 bases and the V segment lost 2 bases, leaving 7 bases of the junction unmatched. The germline V gene has CDR1 KGHDR and CDR2 SFDVKD. The CDR3 contains 16 residues. CDR3 DNA sequence: TGTGCCACCAGTGATTCGGGGGGTGGCATTCAAGAGACCCAGTACTTC. Its protein is CATSDSGGGIQETQYF.

This clone came up many times. This clone may be a read error of a much larger clone one base away. The DNA for the CDR3 is TGTGCCAGCAGCCAAGATGAACAGTTTTACGAGCAGCACTTC. Translated, it gives CASSQDEQFYEQHF. The rearrangement uses TRBV3-1 and TRBJ2-7; no definite D call. CDR1 and CDR2 (germline): LGHDT, YNNKEL (reference sequence). The CDR3 is 14 residues long.

This clone occurred many times. The chain employs TRBV4-3 and TRBJ2-3; 9 bases agree with TRBD2. V dropped 1 base and J dropped 2; count of bases not matched to a gene: 4. Germline CDR1 LGHNA, CDR2 YSLEER. The CDR3 extends over 16 amino acids. The CDR3 region is CASSQVGTSFTDTQYF. The CDR3, as DNA: TGCGCCAGCAGCCAAGTGGGGACTAGCTTCACAGATACGCAGTATTTT.

This clone occurred many times. The chain uses TRBV20-1 and TRBJ2-3; 13 bases map to TRBD2. This CDR3 is built from 15 residues. V lost 7 bases to trimming and J lost 1 base; unmatched junction nucleotides: 5. Germline CDR1 and CDR2: DFQATT and SNEGSKA (reference sequence). CDR3 nucleotide sequence: TGCAGTGGGACTAGCGGGAGTCAGGGCACAGATACGCAGTATTTT. Its protein is CSGTSGSQGTDTQYF.

This clone is a singleton in its sample. The CDR3 loop reads CASINMAVMGYEQYF. CDR3 bases: TGTGCCAGCATCAACATGGCGGTAATGGGCTACGAGCAGTACTTC. The V and J genes are TRBV7-9 and TRBJ2-7; D is uncertain. V lost 7 bases and J 3 bases, leaving 19 bases between the germline ends. The CDR3 is 15 amino acids. Germline V gene lookup returns CDR1 SEHNR and CDR2 FQNEAQ (reference sequence).

This clone has at least ten counts. This chain uses TRBV20-1 with TRBJ2-4; D possibly corresponds to TRBD2 (5 bases). Germline-derived CDR1 and CDR2 are DFQATT and SNEGSKA (reference sequence). The V and J ends lost 2 bases and 7 bases respectively, with 12 bases between them. This CDR3 region has 13 residues. The CDR3 DNA reads as TGCAGTGCTAGATCTAAGGAGGAGAACATTCAGTACTTC. Residues: CSARSKEENIQYF.

This clone was counted ten times or more. The chain joins TRBV19 to TRBJ1-2; no clear D gene. Trimming cost V 3 bases and J 2 bases, with 13 bases left between them. The CDR3 is 15 residues long. The germline CDR1 and CDR2 sequences are LNHDA and SQIVND (reference sequence). CDR3 DNA: TGTGCCAGTAGTATCAGACACGATGGGAACTATGGCTACACCTTC. Encoded protein: CASSIRHDGNYGYTF.

Many counts were recorded for this clone. The V call is TRBV11-2, the J call TRBJ2-3; tentative D call: TRBD2 (6 bases). CDR1 is SGHAT, CDR2 FQNNGV, per germline. The length of the CDR3 is 16 residues. V shed 1 base and J shed 4 bases, with 15 bases lying between them. DNA for the CDR3: TGTGCCAGCAGCTTAGTTGGCGGGATCGGGGCAGATACGCAGTATTTT. This translates into CASSLVGGIGADTQYF.

This clone was detected many times. The chain links TRBV20-1 to TRBJ2-1, with 9 bases matching TRBD2. There are 14 residues in the CDR3. Unmatched junction bases numbered 6, after V lost 6 bases and J lost 3 bases. Germline CDR1 and CDR2: DFQATT and SNEGSKA (reference sequence). CDR3 in amino acids: CSAQIAGVYNEQFF. The CDR3 nucleotides read TGCAGTGCCCAGATAGCGGGAGTCTACAATGAGCAGTTCTTC.

This clone was seen many times. This chain connects TRBV7-2 to TRBJ2-5; unclear D gene. CDR3 length equals 13 residues. Trimming stripped 2 bases from V and 7 bases from J, with 11 bases between. CDR1 is SGHTA and CDR2 is FQGNSA in the germline V gene. DNA of the CDR3: TGTGCCAGCAGCTTAACGGACCGAGGGACCCAGTACTTC. Its protein product is CASSLTDRGTQYF. The variable domain in full, completed from reference TRBV7-2 and TRBJ2-5, reads GAGVSQSPSNKVTEKGKDVELRCDPISGHTALYWYRQSLGQGLEFLIYFQGNSAPDKSGLPSDRFSAERTGGSVSTLTIQRTQQEDSAVYLCASSLTDRGTQYFGPGTRLLVL.

This clone was detected many times. The chain uses TRBV11-1 and TRBJ2-1; D gene ambiguous. Trimming stripped 4 bases from V and 0 bases from J, with 16 bases between. The CDR3 is made up of 17 amino acids. Germline V gives CDR1 SGHAT, CDR2 FQDESV (reference sequence). CDR3 sequence reads: CASSSLWVASSYNEQFF. Written as DNA, the CDR3 is TGTGCCAGCAGCTCCCTGTGGGTGGCAAGCTCCTACAATGAGCAGTTCTTC.

The rearrangement links TRBV20-1 to TRBJ2-5; the D gene is possibly TRBD2 (6 bases). This CDR3 comprises 16 residues. V lost 3 bases to trimming and J lost 1 base, with 18 bases between them. Germline V lookup: CDR1 DFQATT, CDR2 SNEGSKA (reference sequence). CDR3 sequence (DNA): TGCAGTGCTAGTGACTTTTTTCGGGGGAGCCAAGAGACCCAGTACTTC. Translated: CSASDFFRGSQETQYF.

This clone was counted ten times or more. CDR3 loop: CASSRQGQGLYEQFF. The CDR3 nucleotides read TGTGCCAGCAGCCGACAGGGACAGGGTCTGTATGAGCAGTTCTTC. This chain links TRBV11-2 with TRBJ2-1; TRBD1 agrees at 9 bases. The CDR3 runs to 15 residues. Germline CDR1 and CDR2: SGHAT and FQNNGV. Germline trimming cut 5 bases from V and 8 bases from J; bases unmatched to any gene: 10.

This clone appeared many times. The V call is TRBV28, the J call TRBJ1-1; D remains ambiguous. Trimming took 3 bases from V and 2 from J, leaving 10 bases between them. This CDR3 region has 14 residues. Germline CDR1 is MDHEN and CDR2 is SYDVKM. CDR3 sequence reads: CASSLHGENTEAFF. The CDR3 DNA sequence: TGTGCCAGCAGTTTGCATGGGGAAAACACTGAAGCTTTCTTT.

This clone occurred a few times. The CDR3 sequence: CSADLGTSGTSSSYEQYF. CDR3 sequence (DNA): TGCAGTGCGGACCTTGGGACTAGCGGGACTTCGAGCTCCTACGAGCAGTACTTC. The chain recombines TRBV20-1 with TRBJ2-7; TRBD2 matches 13 bases. Germline V gene data show CDR1 as DFQATT and CDR2 as SNEGSKA (reference sequence). J gave up 0 bases and V 6 bases, and 14 bases lay outside the gene matches. This CDR3 has 18 amino acids.

This clone was seen at least ten times. J is TRBJ2-3 and V is TRBV25-1; D gene uncertain. The germline CDR1 and CDR2 sequences are MGHDK and SYGVNS. This CDR3 has 16 residues. V lost 1 base and J 0 bases, leaving 11 bases between the germline ends. The CDR3 here is CASSESSVTSTDTQYF. Here the CDR3 DNA reads TGTGCCAGCAGTGAATCCAGCGTAACTAGCACAGATACGCAGTATTTT.

The chain combines TRBV2 with TRBJ2-3; tentatively, D is TRBD2 (5 bases). Germline V CDR1 and CDR2: SNHLY, FYNNEI. The V end was cut by 2 bases, the J end by 0 bases, with 12 bases between. This CDR3 region has 16 residues. CDR3 sequence: CASSEMSGISTDTQYF. Written as DNA, the CDR3 is TGTGCCAGCAGTGAAATGAGCGGCATTAGCACAGATACGCAGTATTTT.

This clone was picked up many times. The V call is TRBV6-1, the J call TRBJ2-1, with TRBD2 matching 8 bases. The ends lost 5 bases at V and 6 bases at J; junction bases unmatched: 9. Germline lookup yields CDR1 MNHNS and CDR2 SASEGT. The CDR3 covers 15 residues. CDR3 protein: CASSLSRTSTNEQFF. The CDR3 bases are TGTGCCAGCAGTTTGTCCCGGACTAGCACCAATGAGCAGTTCTTC.

The CDR3 nucleotides are TGTGCCAGCAGTTTAGGGGGTAGCGGGAGGATCTACTACGAGCAGTACTTC. This codes for CASSLGGSGRIYYEQYF. This chain links TRBV12-3 or TRBV12-4 with TRBJ2-7, with 10 bases identical to TRBD2. Losses at the gene ends were 1 base for V and 3 bases for J; bases not matched to a gene: 9. The CDR3 is 17 residues long.

This clone was counted between two and nine times. A much larger clone differs by one base, so this may be a read error. This rearrangement joins TRBV7-3 to TRBJ1-1, with a weak D call TRBD1 (5 bases). Trimming removed 5 bases at V and 3 bases at J, with 13 bases between. Germline values: CDR1 SGHTA, CDR2 FQGTGA. This CDR3 is 14 amino acids long. The CDR3 DNA follows: TGTGCCAGCAGCGTCGACAGTAGAGACACTGAAGCTTTCTTT. Residues: CASSVDSRDTEAFF. Based on the CDR3 plus reference TRBV7-3 and TRBJ1-1, the full variable domain is GAGVSQTPSNKVTEKGKYVELRCDPISGHTALYWYRQSLGQGPEFLIYFQGTGAADDSGLPNDRFFAVRPEGSVSTLKIQRTERGDSAVYLCASSVDSRDTEAFFGQGTRLTVV.

There are a few counts of this clone. The V gene is TRBV6-1, the J gene TRBJ2-2; D is ambiguous. Germline V CDR1 and CDR2: MNHNS, SASEGT. The CDR3 consists of 16 residues. V was pared by 6 bases and J by 4 bases, with 18 bases between. CDR3 nucleotide sequence: TGTGCCAGCAGACCCCTACTCTCGGGTGGCACCGGGGAGCTGTTTTTT. Its protein product is CASRPLLSGGTGELFF.

The table lists this clone with many counts. This chain uses TRBV9 with TRBJ2-5; D is uncertain. Germline V CDR1 and CDR2: SGDLS, YYNGEE. V was cut by 5 bases and J by 2 bases, with 7 bases left in between. The CDR3 extends over 12 amino acids. The CDR3 DNA follows: TGTGCCAGCAGGCGCTCTCAAGAGACCCAGTACTTC. This gives the protein CASRRSQETQYF.

The chain employs TRBV20-1 and TRBJ2-1, with TRBD2 matching over 7 bases. The V segment lost 3 bases and the J segment 4 bases; nucleotides outside the gene matches: 15. The CDR3 has 17 amino acids. Germline lookup yields CDR1 DFQATT and CDR2 SNEGSKA (reference sequence). The CDR3 region has the DNA TGCAGTGCTAGCAAAGATGAACCGGTACTAGCGTACAATGAGCAGTTCTTC. It specifies CSASKDEPVLAYNEQFF.

This clone was picked up many times. This chain uses TRBV7-1 with TRBJ2-3; 8 nucleotides align to TRBD2. TRBV7-1 is flagged as an ORF with uncertain function. This CDR3 is 19 amino acids long. J lost 13 bases, V lost 0 bases, and 24 bases had no gene match. The DNA of the CDR3 is TGTGCCAGCAGCTCAGCTAGCGGGAATCGTCTTGGGGCCCCCTACCCCAAGTATTTT. Its protein is CASSSASGNRLGAPYPKYF.

At least ten counts were recorded for this clone. J is TRBJ2-1 and V is TRBV28; D is unresolved. Germline V gene lookup returns CDR1 MDHEN and CDR2 SYDVKM. The CDR3 runs to 12 residues. V was pared by 2 bases and J by 7 bases, with 6 bases between. This CDR3 reads CASSLIPNEQFF. The CDR3 DNA sequence: TGTGCCAGCAGTTTAATCCCAAATGAGCAGTTCTTC.

This clone was recorded at least ten times. This CDR3 is also generated by other DNA sequences in the sample. V is TRBV10-3 and J is TRBJ1-5; 7 nucleotides align to TRBD1. Germline V gene data show CDR1 as ENHRY and CDR2 as SYGVKD. This CDR3 contains 16 residues. V lost 10 bases to trimming and J lost 1 base; unmatched junction nucleotides: 13. CDR3 bases: TGTGCCACTGGTACGGGACAGCGGGGGAGCAATCAGCCCCAGCATTTT. Protein product: CATGTGQRGSNQPQHF.

This clone was observed at least ten times. The CDR3 nucleotides are TGTGCCAGTAGTATCACCGGGACAGGGAGTATCGGTTCACCCCTCCACTTT. Protein sequence: CASSITGTGSIGSPLHF. This chain uses TRBV19 with TRBJ1-6; 9 bases map to TRBD1. V was pared by 3 bases and J by 9 bases, with 12 bases of the junction left unmatched. CDR1 is LNHDA and CDR2 is SQIVND in the germline V gene (reference sequence). The CDR3 has 17 amino acids.

This clone was detected a few times. DNA for the CDR3: TGTGCCAGCAGTTTCCTGTACGGAGACACAGATACGCAGTATTTT. Protein sequence: CASSFLYGDTDTQYF. V usage is TRBV28 and J usage is TRBJ2-3, with D unresolved. The V end lost 3 bases, the J end lost 2 bases, and 12 bases lay between the germline ends. CDR1 is MDHEN, CDR2 SYDVKM, per germline. The CDR3 consists of 15 residues. The whole variable domain, remainder taken from reference TRBV28 and TRBJ2-3, is DVKVTQSSRYLVKRTGEKVFLECVQDMDHENMFWYRQDPGLGLRLIYFSYDVKMKEKGDIPEGYSVSREKKERFSLILESASTNQTSMYLCASSFLYGDTDTQYFGPGTRLTVL.

This clone has ten or more counts. The V gene is TRBV7-9, the J gene TRBJ2-1, with TRBD2 matching 9 bases. CDR1 SEHNR and CDR2 FQNEAQ come from the germline V gene (reference sequence). This CDR3 region has 17 residues. V gave up 5 bases and J gave up 8 bases; unmatched junction bases: 16. The CDR3 reads CASSQPVGAGGPDEQFF. In nucleotides, the CDR3 is TGTGCCAGCAGCCAACCGGTAGGTGCGGGAGGGCCCGATGAGCAGTTCTTC.

On this clone itself: The germline gene is not matched at one end of the junction; a read error may be the cause. The chain is built from TRBV28 and TRBJ2-6; D possibly corresponds to TRBD2 (7 bases). Germline CDR1 reads MDHEN; CDR2 reads SYDVKM. There are 14 residues in the CDR3. The CDR3 loop is CASILGGATVVLTF. The CDR3, as DNA: TGTGCCAGCATTTTAGGGGGGGCCACGGTCGTCCTGACTTTC. Supplemented by reference TRBV28 and TRBJ2-6, the full variable domain reads DVKVTQSSRYLVKRTGEKVFLECVQDMDHENMFWYRQDPGLGLRLIYFSYDVKMKEKGDIPEGYSVSREKKERFSLILESASTNQTSMYLCASILGGATVVLTFGAGSRLTVL.

At least ten counts were recorded for this clone. The CDR3 protein is CASAGGVNTEAFF. The CDR3 DNA sequence: TGTGCTAGTGCGGGGGGAGTGAACACTGAAGCTTTCTTT. The V gene is TRBV12-5, the J gene TRBJ1-1; TRBD1 is a possible D gene (5 bases). The CDR3 totals 13 residues. V dropped 7 bases and J dropped 0 bases, with 9 bases sitting between them. Germline CDR1 reads LGHNT; CDR2 reads FRNRAP.